Presented here are 28 T cell receptor beta chains from one specimen sequenced in a study of neurological immune-mediated disorders. Using its own MiXCR run on the 5' RACE reads, TCRdb lists one record per CDR3 protein. The table shows 65,000 to 85,000 distinct CDR3 sequences, with about 5% occurring only once. Specified time point: longitudinal time-point 2. Sample: PBMCs. The origin of the receptors is an older woman with multiple sclerosis.

This clonotype was found many times. The DNA of the CDR3 is TGCGCCAGCAGCTTGGCGGCGGGGGGAGAATACAATGAGCAGTTCTTC. Protein: CASSLAAGGEYNEQFF. V gene TRBV5-1 combines with J gene TRBJ2-1, with 8 positions matching TRBD2. Germline V gives CDR1 SGHRS, CDR2 YFSETQ. V was clipped by 0 bases and J by 4 bases; unmatched bases: 6. This CDR3 region has 16 residues.

In the case of this clonotype: This may arise from a read error, as a much more abundant clone is one base away. This chain connects TRBV12-3 or TRBV12-4 to TRBJ2-1; D gene ambiguous. Trimming cost V 6 bases and J 8 bases, with 20 bases left between them. The CDR3 runs to 15 residues. CDR3 coding DNA: TGTGCCAGCAGCTGTTTCAGTGTAGGGTCCGATGAGCAGTTCTTC. Translation gives CASSCFSVGSDEQFF.

In this sample, this clonotype turned up many times. The gene calls are TRBV7-9 and TRBJ1-5, with a tentative D call TRBD1 (6 bases). CDR3 length: 13 residues. Germline CDR1 reads SEHNR; CDR2 reads FQNEAQ (reference sequence). V was cut by 5 bases and J by 6 bases, with 11 bases left in between. CDR3 residues: CASSSQGSQPQHF. The CDR3 nucleotides read TGTGCCAGCAGCAGTCAGGGGTCTCAGCCCCAGCATTTT.

This clonotype has ten or more counts. CDR3 bases: TGTGCCAGCAGCGTAGGAGTAGCGGGGGGACCGCCTCGCACAGATACGCAGTATTTT. Translated, it gives CASSVGVAGGPPRTDTQYF. V usage is TRBV9 and J usage is TRBJ2-3, with 10 bases that match TRBD2. The CDR3 sequence is 19 residues long. V was pared by 0 bases and J by 1 base, with 11 bases of the junction left unmatched. Germline assignment: CDR1 SGDLS and CDR2 YYNGEE.

This clonotype was seen many times. The V and J genes are TRBV5-5 and TRBJ2-7, with D perhaps TRBD1 (6 bases). V lost 0 bases, J lost 5 bases, and 15 bases lay in between. The CDR3 contains 15 residues. Germline lookup yields CDR1 SGHKS and CDR2 YYEKEE (reference sequence). The DNA for the CDR3 is TGTGCCAGCAGCTTGGTTGGCGGTGGGGGCAACGAGCAGTACTTC. Its translation: CASSLVGGGGNEQYF.

This chain joins TRBV18 and TRBJ2-5, with D unresolved. This CDR3 comprises 13 residues. Germline CDR1 reads KGHSH; CDR2 reads LQKENI. Trimming shortened V by 2 bases and J by 2 bases, and 6 bases separated the two germline ends. Here the CDR3 DNA reads TGTGCCAGCTCACCAGGGCTTCAAGAGACCCAGTACTTC. Translating it yields CASSPGLQETQYF.

In its sample, this clonotype was seen many times. The chain couples TRBV20-1 to TRBJ2-5, with 12 positions matching TRBD2. The CDR3 has 14 amino acids. Germline-derived CDR1 and CDR2 are DFQATT and SNEGSKA (reference sequence). The DNA for the CDR3 is TGCAGCGCAGCTCTAGCGGGGGGGAAAGAGACCCAGTACTTC. Protein: CSAALAGGKETQYF.

This clonotype has at least ten counts. V is TRBV27 and J is TRBJ1-2; D is perhaps TRBD1 (6 bases). The V gene lost 5 bases and the J gene lost 7 bases, with 20 bases spanning the gap. Germline-derived CDR1 and CDR2 are MNHEY and SMNVEV (reference sequence). The CDR3 is 15 amino acids. CDR3 residues: CASSPSLGASFGYTF. The CDR3 DNA reads TGTGCCAGCAGTCCCTCGCTGGGGGCCTCGTTTGGCTACACCTTC.

This clonotype came up many times. The chain joins TRBV20-1 to TRBJ2-7; 7 nucleotides line up with TRBD1. With 6 bases clipped from V and 6 bases from J, the junction kept 14 bases outside the gene matches. CDR3 size: 14 residues. CDR1 and CDR2 (germline): DFQATT, SNEGSKA (reference sequence). In nucleotides, the CDR3 is TGCAGTGCCATAACGGGACAGACCATCTCCGAGCAGTACTTC. Amino acid sequence: CSAITGQTISEQYF.

The V gene is TRBV28, the J gene TRBJ1-2; TRBD1 matches at 11 bases. There are 15 residues in the CDR3. The ends lost 2 bases at V and 4 bases at J; junction bases unmatched: 3. Germline V gene sequence: CDR1 MDHEN, CDR2 SYDVKM. CDR3 in amino acids: CASSLPGQGAYGYTF. CDR3 bases: TGTGCCAGCAGTTTACCCGGACAGGGGGCCTATGGCTACACCTTC.

This clonotype was seen ten or more times. This chain uses TRBV5-6 with TRBJ1-2; no clear D gene. Trimming took off 7 bases at V and 4 bases at J, with 23 bases between the two ends. This CDR3 contains 16 residues. Per the germline V gene, CDR1 is SGHDT and CDR2 is YYEEEE. In nucleotides, the CDR3 is TGTGCCAGCCGACCCCCGGACCTCGTCCGTGGCTATGGCTACACCTTC. It codes for CASRPPDLVRGYGYTF.

This clonotype came up many times. The rearrangement uses TRBV5-1 and TRBJ1-1; D is unresolved. With 6 bases removed from V and 1 base from J, the gap between germline ends came to 10 bases. CDR1 is SGHRS, CDR2 YFSETQ, per germline. This CDR3 spans 13 amino acids. CDR3 coding DNA: TGCGCCAGCAAGTCCCCAGGGAACACTGAAGCTTTCTTT. It translates to CASKSPGNTEAFF.

This clonotype occurred many times. The V and J genes are TRBV5-8 and TRBJ2-1, with D possibly being TRBD1 (6 bases). V was shortened by 3 bases and J by 8 bases, with 12 bases between the two germline ends. Germline-derived CDR1 and CDR2 are SGHTS and YDEGEE. This CDR3 is 13 amino acids long. The CDR3 DNA reads as TGTGCCAGCAGCTCTACAGGGTTGGATGAGCAGTTCTTC. Protein product: CASSSTGLDEQFF.

This clonotype was observed at least ten times. The gene calls are TRBV5-1 and TRBJ2-2, with a tentative D call TRBD2 (6 bases). This CDR3 comprises 16 residues. Germline CDR1 SGHRS, CDR2 YFSETQ. Trimming stripped 6 bases from V and 1 base from J, with 16 bases between. CDR3 DNA: TGCGCCAGCACTTACACCGGGACTCTGAACACCGGGGAGCTGTTTTTT. It is translated as CASTYTGTLNTGELFF.

This clonotype was counted many times. This chain uses TRBV5-1 with TRBJ2-5; D is uncertain. Germline-derived CDR1 and CDR2 are SGHRS and YFSETQ. There are 15 residues in the CDR3. Trimming removed 4 bases from V and 4 bases from J, with 17 bases in between. The CDR3 is CASSVTASDGETQYF. The CDR3 DNA sequence: TGCGCCAGCAGCGTGACGGCCTCGGATGGAGAGACCCAGTACTTC.

This clonotype was seen at least ten times. The gene calls are TRBV12-3 or TRBV12-4 and TRBJ2-5; TRBD2 aligns across 13 bases. J lost 5 bases, V lost 6 bases, and 6 bases had no gene match. The CDR3 contains 15 residues. The CDR3, as DNA: TGTGCCAGCAGCGACCGGACTAGCGGGGGCGAGACCCAGTACTTC. Translating it yields CASSDRTSGGETQYF.

This clonotype was counted ten times or more. The rearrangement joins TRBV6-1 to TRBJ2-1, with D unclear. The CDR3 is 13 residues long. The germline gives CDR1 MNHNS, CDR2 SASEGT. V lost 4 bases and J 7 bases, leaving 11 bases between the germline ends. The CDR3 DNA reads TGTGCCAGCAGTGGGTACTATAGGAATGAGCAGTTCTTC. Translation gives CASSGYYRNEQFF.

This clonotype was seen at least ten times. V and J are TRBV4-1 and TRBJ1-4; TRBD1 might be the D (5 bases). Germline CDR1 and CDR2: MGHRA and YSYEKL. Deletions cut 4 bases from V and 5 bases from J, with 11 bases between. The CDR3 loop spans 14 amino acids. CDR3: CASSRSGGNEKLFF. The CDR3 nucleotides are TGCGCCAGCAGCCGATCCGGGGGGAATGAAAAACTGTTTTTT.

This clonotype has at least ten counts. V is TRBV10-3 and J is TRBJ1-5; 7 nucleotides align to TRBD1. Germline trimming cut 9 bases from V and 4 bases from J; bases unmatched to any gene: 6. This CDR3 is built from 13 residues. CDR1 is ENHRY, CDR2 SYGVKD, per germline. Written as DNA, the CDR3 is TGTGCCATTCAGCAGGGGGATAATCAGCCCCAGCATTTT. Its translation: CAIQQGDNQPQHF.

In this sample, this clonotype turned up many times. The V gene is TRBV20-1, the J gene TRBJ1-1, with unresolved D. With 7 bases removed from V and 2 bases from J, the gap between germline ends came to 17 bases. This CDR3 contains 14 residues. Germline-derived CDR1 and CDR2 are DFQATT and SNEGSKA (reference sequence). CDR3 in DNA: TGCAGTGAACAGCGGTCTGGTTTAAACACTGAAGCTTTCTTT. This sequence encodes CSEQRSGLNTEAFF.

This clonotype has a count of ten or more. This rearrangement joins TRBV20-1 to TRBJ2-1; D uncertain. The CDR3 totals 11 residues. Germline V CDR1 and CDR2: DFQATT, SNEGSKA (reference sequence). The V end was cut by 1 base, the J end by 5 bases, with 3 bases between. The CDR3: CSARGHNEQFF. In DNA, the CDR3 is TGCAGTGCTAGAGGACACAATGAGCAGTTCTTC.

Turning to this clonotype: A junction boundary mismatches the germline segment, possibly from a read error. J is TRBJ2-5 and V is TRBV29-1; D perhaps matches TRBD1 (6 bases). In germline, CDR1 is SQVTM, CDR2 ANQGSEA. This CDR3 has 17 amino acids. The CDR3 loop is CSVYRELRRAIQESQYF. The CDR3 coding sequence is TGCAGCGTTTACAGGGAACTGAGAAGGGCTATCCAAGAGAGCCAGTACTTC.

This clonotype was seen only a few times. The chain employs TRBV12-3 or TRBV12-4 and TRBJ1-5; tentative D call: TRBD1 (5 bases). V was shortened by 2 bases and J by 2 bases, with 10 bases between the two germline ends. The CDR3 is 15 residues long. In DNA, the CDR3 is TGTGCCAGCAGTTTATACGGGGGACGCAATCAGCCCCAGCATTTT. Its protein product is CASSLYGGRNQPQHF.

In this sample, this clonotype turned up many times. This chain uses TRBV5-1 with TRBJ1-2; D not certain. Germline V gives CDR1 SGHRS, CDR2 YFSETQ. CDR3 length: 13 amino acids. Between the trimmed V and J ends, which lost 3 bases and 2 bases, there was a span of 8 bases. Here the CDR3 DNA reads TGCGCCAGCAGCTATCTGAAGAACTATGGCTACACCTTC. Protein product: CASSYLKNYGYTF.

In this sample, this clonotype turned up many times. The chain combines TRBV5-5 with TRBJ2-7, with D possibly being TRBD2 (6 bases). Trimming took 0 bases from V and 6 from J, leaving 22 bases between them. Germline loops: CDR1 SGHKS, CDR2 YYEKEE (reference sequence). The CDR3 has 17 residues. In DNA, the CDR3 is TGTGCCAGCAGCTTGGGACGATCGGACTACGTAAAGAGCGAGCAGTACTTC. It codes for CASSLGRSDYVKSEQYF.

This clonotype was seen many times. This chain connects TRBV7-6 to TRBJ2-1; D is unclear. The CDR3 totals 17 residues. V was clipped by 0 bases and J by 5 bases, with 17 bases between them. CDR1 is SGHVS and CDR2 is FNYEAQ in the germline V gene. The CDR3 region is CASSLALPPTINNEQFF. The CDR3 DNA reads as TGTGCCAGCAGCTTAGCGCTACCCCCAACCATCAACAATGAGCAGTTCTTC.

This clonotype has a count of ten or more. The chain links TRBV20-1 to TRBJ2-2; 8 bases map to TRBD2. The CDR3 sequence is 14 residues long. V lost 6 bases and J lost 0; bases outside the gene matches: 3. Germline CDR1 reads DFQATT; CDR2 reads SNEGSKA (reference sequence). CDR3 in amino acids: CSAAGGPNTGELFF. The CDR3 DNA reads TGCAGTGCCGCGGGGGGCCCGAACACCGGGGAGCTGTTTTTT.

Many counts were recorded for this clonotype. This rearrangement joins TRBV3-1 to TRBJ2-2; D possibly corresponds to TRBD2 (6 bases). Trimming took off 4 bases at V and 2 bases at J, with 17 bases between the two ends. The CDR3 spans 17 residues. Germline V CDR1 and CDR2: LGHDT, YNNKEL (reference sequence). The CDR3 loop is CASSPQSGGANTGELFF. CDR3 coding DNA: TGTGCCAGCAGCCCCCAGTCGGGCGGGGCAAACACCGGGGAGCTGTTTTTT.